This T cell receptor beta chain was captured in a study of radiotherapy plus CTLA-4 blockade in lung cancer. Study details: Overall, around 19% of patients showed an objective response, while 31% attained disease control.

General study points: Tumor-origin TCR clones grew in blood after radiotherapy plus ipilimumab.

Sequencing used immunoSEQ multiplex PCR; TCRdb keeps in-frame clones, though not all of them. This table has roughly 85,000 clones, about 87% appearing once. Notes on this clone: Antigen unknown.

Focal radiation plus CTLA-4 blockade with ipilimumab was administered to patients who had chemo-refractory metastatic non-small-cell lung cancer. This CDR3 spans 14 amino acids. Germline V gene data show CDR1 as SGHKS and CDR2 as YYEKEE (reference sequence). Trimming cost V 5 bases and J 3 bases; bases outside gene matches: 8. The source was peripheral blood, collected from a patient treated with radiotherapy plus ipilimumab. The V and J genes are TRBV5-5 and TRBJ2-7, with 7 bases matching TRBD2. This clonotype was sampled from a human donor with non-small cell lung cancer that progressed on radiotherapy plus ipilimumab. As DNA, the CDR3 is TGTGCCAGCAGGTCCTATAGCGGGCGCTACGAGCAGTACTTC. Its translation: CASRSYSGRYEQYF.